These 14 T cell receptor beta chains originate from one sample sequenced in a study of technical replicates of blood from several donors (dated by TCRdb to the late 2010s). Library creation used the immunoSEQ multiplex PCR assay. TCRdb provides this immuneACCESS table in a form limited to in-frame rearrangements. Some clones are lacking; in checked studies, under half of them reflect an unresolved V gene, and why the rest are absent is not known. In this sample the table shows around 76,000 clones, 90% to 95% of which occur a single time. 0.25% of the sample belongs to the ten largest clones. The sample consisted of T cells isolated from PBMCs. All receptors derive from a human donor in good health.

The CDR3 nucleotides read TGTGCCTGGAGGGGACAGGGTACGGGGACTGAAGCTTTCTTT. Translated, it gives CAWRGQGTGTEAFF. The chain uses TRBV30 and TRBJ1-1; 9 positions agree with TRBD1. Germline V gene sequence: CDR1 GTSNPN, CDR2 SVGIG (reference sequence). This CDR3 comprises 14 residues. V lost 3 bases to trimming and J lost 5 bases; unmatched junction nucleotides: 7. Together with reference TRBV30 and TRBJ1-1, the CDR3 gives the full variable domain: SQTIHQWPATLVQPVGSPLSLECTVEGTSNPNLYWYRQAAGRGLQLLFYSVGIGQISSEVPQNLSASRPQDRQFILSSKKLLLSDSGFYLCAWRGQGTGTEAFFGQGTRLTVV.

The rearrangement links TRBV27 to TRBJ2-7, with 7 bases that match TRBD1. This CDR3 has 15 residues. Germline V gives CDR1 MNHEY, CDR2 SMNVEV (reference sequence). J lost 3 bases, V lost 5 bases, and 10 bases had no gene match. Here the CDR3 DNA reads TGTGCCAGCAGTCATTCGGGACAGATGGGCTACGAGCAGTACTTC. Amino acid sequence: CASSHSGQMGYEQYF.

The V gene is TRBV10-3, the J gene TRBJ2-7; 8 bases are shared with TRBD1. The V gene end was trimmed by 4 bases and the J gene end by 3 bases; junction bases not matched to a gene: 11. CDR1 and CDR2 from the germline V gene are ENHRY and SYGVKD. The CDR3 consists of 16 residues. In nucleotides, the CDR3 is TGTGCCATCAGTGCCCCGCCCGACAGGGGCGTCTACGAGCAGTACTTC. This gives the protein CAISAPPDRGVYEQYF.

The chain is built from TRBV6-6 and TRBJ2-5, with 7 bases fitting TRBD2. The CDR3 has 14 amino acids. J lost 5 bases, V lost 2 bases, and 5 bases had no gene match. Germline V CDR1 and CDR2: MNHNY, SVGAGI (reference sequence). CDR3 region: CASSYPGRLETQYF. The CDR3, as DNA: TGTGCCAGCAGTTACCCCGGGAGGCTGGAGACCCAGTACTTC.

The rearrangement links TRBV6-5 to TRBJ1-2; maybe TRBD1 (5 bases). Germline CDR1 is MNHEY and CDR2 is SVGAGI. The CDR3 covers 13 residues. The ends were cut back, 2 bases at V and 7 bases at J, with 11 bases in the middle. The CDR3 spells CASSYGPGFGYTF. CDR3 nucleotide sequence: TGTGCCAGCAGTTACGGGCCAGGGTTTGGCTACACCTTC.

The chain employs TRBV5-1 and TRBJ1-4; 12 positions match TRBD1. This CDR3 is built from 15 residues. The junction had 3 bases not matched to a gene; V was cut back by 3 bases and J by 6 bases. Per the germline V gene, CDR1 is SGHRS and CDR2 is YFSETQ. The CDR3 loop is CASSSGTGGDEKLFF. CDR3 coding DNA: TGCGCCAGCAGCTCCGGGACAGGGGGCGATGAAAAACTGTTTTTT. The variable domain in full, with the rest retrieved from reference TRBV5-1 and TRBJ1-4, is KAGVTQTPRYLIKTRGQQVTLSCSPISGHRSVSWYQQTPGQGLQFLFEYFSETQRNKGNFPGRFSGRQFSNSRSEMNVSTLELGDSALYLCASSSGTGGDEKLFFGSGTQLSVL.

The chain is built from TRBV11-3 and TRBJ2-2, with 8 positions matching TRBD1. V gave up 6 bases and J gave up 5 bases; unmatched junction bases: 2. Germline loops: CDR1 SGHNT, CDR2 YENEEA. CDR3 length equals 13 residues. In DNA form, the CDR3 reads TGTGCCAGCAGAGACAGGGGTACCGGGGAGCTGTTTTTT. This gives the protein CASRDRGTGELFF.

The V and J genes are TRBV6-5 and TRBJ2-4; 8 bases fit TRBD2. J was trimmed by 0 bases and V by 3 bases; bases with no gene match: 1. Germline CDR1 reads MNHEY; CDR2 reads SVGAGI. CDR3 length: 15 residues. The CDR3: CASSYSGVAKNIQYF. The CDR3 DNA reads TGTGCCAGCAGTTATAGCGGGGTAGCCAAAAACATTCAGTACTTC.

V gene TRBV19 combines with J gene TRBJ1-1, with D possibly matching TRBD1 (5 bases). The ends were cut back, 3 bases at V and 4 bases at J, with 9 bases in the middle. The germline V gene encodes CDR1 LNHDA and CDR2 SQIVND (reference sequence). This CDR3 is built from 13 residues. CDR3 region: CASSIAGPTEAFF. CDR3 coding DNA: TGTGCCAGTAGTATCGCGGGGCCCACTGAAGCTTTCTTT.

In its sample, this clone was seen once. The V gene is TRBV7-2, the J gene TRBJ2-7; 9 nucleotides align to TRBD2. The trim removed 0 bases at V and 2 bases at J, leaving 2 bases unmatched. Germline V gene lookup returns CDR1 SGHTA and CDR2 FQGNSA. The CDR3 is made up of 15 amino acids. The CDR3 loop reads CASSLAAGGAYEQYF. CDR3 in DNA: TGTGCCAGCAGCTTAGCGGCGGGAGGGGCCTACGAGCAGTACTTC. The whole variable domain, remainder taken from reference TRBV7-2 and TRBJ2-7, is GAGVSQSPSNKVTEKGKDVELRCDPISGHTALYWYRQSLGQGLEFLIYFQGNSAPDKSGLPSDRFSAERTGGSVSTLTIQRTQQEDSAVYLCASSLAAGGAYEQYFGPGTRLTVT.

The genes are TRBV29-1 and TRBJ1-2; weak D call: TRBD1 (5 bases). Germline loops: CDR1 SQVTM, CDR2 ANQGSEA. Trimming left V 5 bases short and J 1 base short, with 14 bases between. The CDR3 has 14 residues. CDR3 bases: TGCAGCGTTAGGGGTCCGTCTTATAACTATGGCTACACCTTC. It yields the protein CSVRGPSYNYGYTF.

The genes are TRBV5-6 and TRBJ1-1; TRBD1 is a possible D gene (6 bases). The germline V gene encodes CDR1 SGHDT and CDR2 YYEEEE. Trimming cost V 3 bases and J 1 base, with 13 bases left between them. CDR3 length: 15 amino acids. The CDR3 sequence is CASSWSDRTNTEAFF. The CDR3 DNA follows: TGTGCCAGCAGCTGGTCGGACAGAACGAACACTGAAGCTTTCTTT.

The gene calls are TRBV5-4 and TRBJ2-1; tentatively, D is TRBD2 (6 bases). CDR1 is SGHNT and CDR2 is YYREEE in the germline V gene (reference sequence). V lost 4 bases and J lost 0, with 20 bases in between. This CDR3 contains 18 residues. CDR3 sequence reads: CASSLTGSGPSSYNEQFF. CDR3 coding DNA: TGTGCCAGCAGCCTGACGGGTAGCGGACCCAGCTCCTACAATGAGCAGTTCTTC.

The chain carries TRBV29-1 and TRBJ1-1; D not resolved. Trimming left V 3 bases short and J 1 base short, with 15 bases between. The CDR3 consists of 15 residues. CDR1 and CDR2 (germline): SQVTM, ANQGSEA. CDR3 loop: CSVDRRVLANTEAFF. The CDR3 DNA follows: TGCAGCGTTGATAGGAGGGTACTAGCGAACACTGAAGCTTTCTTT.